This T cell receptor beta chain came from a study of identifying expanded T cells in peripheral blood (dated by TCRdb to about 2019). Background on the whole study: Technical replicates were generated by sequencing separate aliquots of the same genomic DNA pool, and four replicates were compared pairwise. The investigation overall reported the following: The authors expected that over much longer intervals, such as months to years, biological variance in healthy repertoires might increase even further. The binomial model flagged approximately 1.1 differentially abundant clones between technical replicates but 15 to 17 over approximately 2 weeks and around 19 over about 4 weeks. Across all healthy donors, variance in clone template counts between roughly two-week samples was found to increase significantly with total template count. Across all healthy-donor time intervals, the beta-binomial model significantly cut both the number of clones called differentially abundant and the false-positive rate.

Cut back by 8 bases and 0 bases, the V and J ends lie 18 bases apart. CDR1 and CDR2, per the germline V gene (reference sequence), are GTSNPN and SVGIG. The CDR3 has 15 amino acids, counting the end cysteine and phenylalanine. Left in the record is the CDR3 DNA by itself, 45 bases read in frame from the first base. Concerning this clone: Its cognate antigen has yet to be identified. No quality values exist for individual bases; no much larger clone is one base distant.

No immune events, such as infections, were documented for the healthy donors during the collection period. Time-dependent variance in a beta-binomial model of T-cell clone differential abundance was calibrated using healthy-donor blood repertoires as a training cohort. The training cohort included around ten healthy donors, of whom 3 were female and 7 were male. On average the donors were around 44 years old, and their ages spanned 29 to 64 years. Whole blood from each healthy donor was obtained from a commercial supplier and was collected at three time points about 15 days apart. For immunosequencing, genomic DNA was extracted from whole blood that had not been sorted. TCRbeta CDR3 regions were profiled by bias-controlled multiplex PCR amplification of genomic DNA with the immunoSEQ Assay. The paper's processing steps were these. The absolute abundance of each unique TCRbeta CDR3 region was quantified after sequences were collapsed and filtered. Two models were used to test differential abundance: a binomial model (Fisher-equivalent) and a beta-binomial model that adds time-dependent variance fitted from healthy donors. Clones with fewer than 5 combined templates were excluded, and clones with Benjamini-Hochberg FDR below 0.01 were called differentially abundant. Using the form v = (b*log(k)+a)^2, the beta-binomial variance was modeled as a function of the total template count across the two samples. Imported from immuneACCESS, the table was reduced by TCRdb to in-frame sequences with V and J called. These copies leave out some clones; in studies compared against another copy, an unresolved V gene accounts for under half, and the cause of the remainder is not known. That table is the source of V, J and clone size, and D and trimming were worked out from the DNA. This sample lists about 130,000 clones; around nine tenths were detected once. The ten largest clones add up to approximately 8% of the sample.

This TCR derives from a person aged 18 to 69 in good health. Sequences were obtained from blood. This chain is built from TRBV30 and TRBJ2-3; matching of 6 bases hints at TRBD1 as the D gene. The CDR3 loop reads CAGTYRDLSTDTQYF. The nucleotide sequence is TGTGCCGGCACGTACAGGGACCTTAGCACAGATACGCAGTATTTT. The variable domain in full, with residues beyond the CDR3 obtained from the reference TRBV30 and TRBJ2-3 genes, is SQTIHQWPATLVQPVGSPLSLECTVEGTSNPNLYWYRQAAGRGLQLLFYSVGIGQISSEVPQNLSASRPQDRQFILSSKKLLLSDSGFYLCAGTYRDLSTDTQYFGPGTRLTVL.